The clone carrying this T cell receptor beta chain has a count of ten or more. Its specificity is not known. The sample comes from a study of Graves' ophthalmopathy and Graves' hyperthyroidism. General study results and limits: Most thyroid-expanded clonotypes exceeding 0.001 frequency were also found in blood.

Transcripts of RNA were the source for amplifying TCR beta CDR3 regions. HTBI primers served in a first-round RT-PCR, which a second-round multiplex PCR followed. TCRdb re-analysed the multiplex PCR reads in MiXCR, keeping a single row per CDR3 protein. Of about 620,000 distinct CDR3 sequences in the sample, over 20% were seen once. The CDR3 sequence is 14 residues long. After removal of 3 bases from V and 5 bases from J, the junction contained 5 bases not matched to a gene. The V gene's germline CDR1 is KGHDR and CDR2 SFDVKD. Source material: peripheral blood. The V and J genes are TRBV24-1 and TRBJ2-7; 8 bases match TRBD2. The receptor comes from a woman under 30 with stable Graves' hyperthyroidism. Some clones in this sample may be carry-over from other donors' samples. In DNA form, the CDR3 reads TGTGCCACCAGTGATAGCGGGAGTGTCCACGAGCAGTACTTC. Protein: CATSDSGSVHEQYF.